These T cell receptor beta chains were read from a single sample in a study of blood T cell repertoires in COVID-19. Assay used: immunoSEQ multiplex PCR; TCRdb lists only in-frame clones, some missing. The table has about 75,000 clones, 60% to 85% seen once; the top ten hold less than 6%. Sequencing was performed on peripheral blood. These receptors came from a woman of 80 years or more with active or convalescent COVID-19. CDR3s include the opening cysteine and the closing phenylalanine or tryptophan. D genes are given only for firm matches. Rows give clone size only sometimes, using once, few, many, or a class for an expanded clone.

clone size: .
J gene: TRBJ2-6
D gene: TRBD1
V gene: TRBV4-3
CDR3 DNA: TGCGCCAGCAGCCAATCCTTCGGACAGGTGGCTGGGGCCAACGTCCTGACTTTC
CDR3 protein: CASSQSFGQVAGANVLTF

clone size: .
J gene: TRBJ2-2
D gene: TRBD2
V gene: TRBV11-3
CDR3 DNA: TGTGCCAGCAGGGAGACTAGCGGTGGCGGGGAGCTGTTTTTT
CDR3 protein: CASRETSGGGELFF

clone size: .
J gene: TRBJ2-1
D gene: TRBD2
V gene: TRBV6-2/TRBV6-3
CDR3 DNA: TGTGCCAGCAGTGCCCGCCCGAGGGGAGGGGCGGGAGACAATGAGCAGTTCTTC
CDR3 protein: CASSARPRGGAGDNEQFF

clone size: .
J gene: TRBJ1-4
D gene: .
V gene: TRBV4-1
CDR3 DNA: TGCGCCAGCAGCCTCAGGGTGATAAATGAAAAACTGTTTTTT
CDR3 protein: CASSLRVINEKLFF

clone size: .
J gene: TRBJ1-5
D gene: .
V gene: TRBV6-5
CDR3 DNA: TGTGCCAGCAGTCCGGACACAATTAGCAATCAGCCCCAGCATTTT
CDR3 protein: CASSPDTISNQPQHF

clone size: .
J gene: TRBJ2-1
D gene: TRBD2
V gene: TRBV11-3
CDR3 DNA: TGTGCCAGCAGCCTAGCGGGGGACCCTATCTACAATGAGCAGTTCTTC
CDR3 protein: CASSLAGDPIYNEQFF

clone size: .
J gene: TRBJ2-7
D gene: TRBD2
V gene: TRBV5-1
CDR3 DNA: TGCGCCAGCAGCCGGATAGCGGGCCTGGACGGCGAGCAGTACTTC
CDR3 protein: CASSRIAGLDGEQYF

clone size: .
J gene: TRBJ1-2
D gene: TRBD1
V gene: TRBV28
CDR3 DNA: TGTGCCAGCAGTTTAGACAGGACAGGCAACGGCTACACCTTC
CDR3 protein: CASSLDRTGNGYTF

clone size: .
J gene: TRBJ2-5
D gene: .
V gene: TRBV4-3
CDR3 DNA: TGCGCCAGCAGCCAAGATCTTGTCCTTGCGGAGACCCAGTACTTC
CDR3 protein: CASSQDLVLAETQYF

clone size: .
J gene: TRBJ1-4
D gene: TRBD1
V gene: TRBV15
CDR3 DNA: TGTGCCACCAGCCGGACAGGGTCTAATGAAAAACTGTTTTTT
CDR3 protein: CATSRTGSNEKLFF

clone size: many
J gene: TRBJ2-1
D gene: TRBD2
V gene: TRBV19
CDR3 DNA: TGTGCCAGTAGTAGCCTAGCGGGAGGGCCGGGGTTAGCTGAGCAGTTCTTC
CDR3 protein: CASSSLAGGPGLAEQFF

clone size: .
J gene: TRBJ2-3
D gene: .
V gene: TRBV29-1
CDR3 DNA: TGCAGCGGCTCGGGGATGAAAAGGGCAGATACGCAGTATTTT
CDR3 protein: CSGSGMKRADTQYF

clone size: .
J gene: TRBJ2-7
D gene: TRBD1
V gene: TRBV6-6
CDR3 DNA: TGTGCCAGCAGTTCAACAGGGGGCCCCTACGAGCAGTACTTC
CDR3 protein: CASSSTGGPYEQYF

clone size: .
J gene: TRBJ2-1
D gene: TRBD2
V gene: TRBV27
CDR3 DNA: TGTGCCAGCAGTTTGACTAGCGGGATCTTCGGTGAGCAGTTCTTC
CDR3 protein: CASSLTSGIFGEQFF

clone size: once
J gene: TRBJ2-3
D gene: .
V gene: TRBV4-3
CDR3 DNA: TGCGCCAGCAGCCAAGAGCGGAGCGCAGATACGCAGTATTTT
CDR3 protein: CASSQERSADTQYF

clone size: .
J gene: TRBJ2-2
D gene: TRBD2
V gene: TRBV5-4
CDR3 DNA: TGTGCCAGCAGCTCCGGACTAGCGGGAGTTACCGGGGAGCTGTTTTTT
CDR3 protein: CASSSGLAGVTGELFF

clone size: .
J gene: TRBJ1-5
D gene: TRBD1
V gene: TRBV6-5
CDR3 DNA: TGTGCCAGCAACACCTCAGGGGGGAAAAATCAGCCCCAGCATTTT
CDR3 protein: CASNTSGGKNQPQHF

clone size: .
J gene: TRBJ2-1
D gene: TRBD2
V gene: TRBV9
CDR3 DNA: TGTGCCAGCAGCGTATCCGCGGGAGAGAGGAAGGAGCAGTTCTTC
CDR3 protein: CASSVSAGERKEQFF

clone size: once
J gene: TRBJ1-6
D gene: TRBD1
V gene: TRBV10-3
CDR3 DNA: TGTGCCATCAATTCCGGGACAGGGGGTTATTCACCCCTCCACTTT
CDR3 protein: CAINSGTGGYSPLHF

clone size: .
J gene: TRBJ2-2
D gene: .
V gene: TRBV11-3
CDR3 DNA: TGTGCCAGCAGTTTACGCACCGGGGAGCTGTTTTTT
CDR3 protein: CASSLRTGELFF

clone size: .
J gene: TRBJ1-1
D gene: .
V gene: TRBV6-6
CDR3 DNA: TGTGCCAGCAGTACGCGGGAGGCCACTGAAGCTTTCTTT
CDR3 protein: CASSTREATEAFF

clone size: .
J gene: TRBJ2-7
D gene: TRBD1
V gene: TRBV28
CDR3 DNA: TGTGCCAGCAGCCCCCCCCCGTGGGACAGGAGGTCCTACGAGCAGTACTTC
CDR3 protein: CASSPPPWDRRSYEQYF

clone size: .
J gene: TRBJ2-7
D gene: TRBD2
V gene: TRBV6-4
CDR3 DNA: TGTGCCAGCAGTGACTTCCGGCCGGGACTAGCGATACACGAGCAGTACTTC
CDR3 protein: CASSDFRPGLAIHEQYF

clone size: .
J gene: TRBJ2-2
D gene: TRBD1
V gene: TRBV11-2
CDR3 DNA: TGTGCCAGCAGCTTACTAAGACAGGGATCGGTTTTT
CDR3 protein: CASSLLRQGSVF

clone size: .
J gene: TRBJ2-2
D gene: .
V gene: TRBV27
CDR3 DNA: TGTGCCAGCAGTTGGAGCGGGCCGAACACCGGGGAGCTGTTTTTT
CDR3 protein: CASSWSGPNTGELFF

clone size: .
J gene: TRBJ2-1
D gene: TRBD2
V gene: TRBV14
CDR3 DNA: TGTGCCAGCAGTCGAGGACTAGCGGGCCTCTTCTCGAATGAGCAGTTCTTC
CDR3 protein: CASSRGLAGLFSNEQFF

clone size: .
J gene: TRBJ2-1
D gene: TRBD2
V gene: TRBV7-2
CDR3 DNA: TGTGCCAGCAGCTTAGATAGCGGGGGTTACAATGAGCAGTTCTTC
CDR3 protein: CASSLDSGGYNEQFF

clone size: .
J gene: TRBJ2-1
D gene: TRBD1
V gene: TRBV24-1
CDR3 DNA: TGTGCCACCCAAGGACAGGGTGGAGATGAGCAGTTCTTC
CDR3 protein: CATQGQGGDEQFF

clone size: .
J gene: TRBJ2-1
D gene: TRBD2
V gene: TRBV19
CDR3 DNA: TGTGCCAGTAGTATAGGACTAGCGGGAAGCTCCTACAATGAGCAGTTCTTC
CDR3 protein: CASSIGLAGSSYNEQFF

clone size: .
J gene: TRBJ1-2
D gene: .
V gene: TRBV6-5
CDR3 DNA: TGTGCCAGCAGTTACGACAGGAACTATGGCTACACCTTC
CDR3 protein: CASSYDRNYGYTF

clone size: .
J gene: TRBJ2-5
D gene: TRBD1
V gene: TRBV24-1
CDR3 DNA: TGTGCCACCAGGGGACAGCCATTGGGGACCCAGTACTTC
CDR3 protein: CATRGQPLGTQYF

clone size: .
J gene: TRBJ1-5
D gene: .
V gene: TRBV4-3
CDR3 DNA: TGCGCCAGCAGCCAAGATCTGGGTGGGAGATGGCAGCCCCAGCATTTT
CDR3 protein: CASSQDLGGRWQPQHF